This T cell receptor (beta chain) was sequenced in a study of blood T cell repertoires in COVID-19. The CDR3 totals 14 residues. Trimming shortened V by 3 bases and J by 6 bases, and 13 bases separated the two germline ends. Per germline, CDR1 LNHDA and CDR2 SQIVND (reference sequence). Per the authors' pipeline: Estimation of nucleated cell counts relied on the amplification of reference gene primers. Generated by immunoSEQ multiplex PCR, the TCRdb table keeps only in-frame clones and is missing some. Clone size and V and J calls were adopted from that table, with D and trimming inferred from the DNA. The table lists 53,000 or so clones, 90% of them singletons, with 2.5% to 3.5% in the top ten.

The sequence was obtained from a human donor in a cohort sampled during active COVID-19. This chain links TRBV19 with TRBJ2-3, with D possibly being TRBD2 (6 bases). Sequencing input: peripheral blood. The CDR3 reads CASSMTRAMDTQYF. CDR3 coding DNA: TGTGCCAGTAGTATGACTAGGGCGATGGATACGCAGTATTTT. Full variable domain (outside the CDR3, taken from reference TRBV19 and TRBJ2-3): DGGITQSPKYLFRKEGQNVTLSCEQNLNHDAMYWYRQDPGQGLRLIYYSQIVNDFQKGDIAEGYSVSREKKESFPLTVTSAQKNPTAFYLCASSMTRAMDTQYFGPGTRLTVL.